The 19 T cell receptor beta chains given below trace back to one sample, sequenced in a study of neurological immune-mediated disorders (dated by TCRdb to about 2019). The library was generated by 5' RACE. Sequencing was performed on an Illumina HiSeq 2500. TCRdb handled the public reads itself, with Q25 trimming in fastp and clone calling in MiXCR, and kept productive beta chains. Under each unique CDR3 protein, matching rows form one entry showing the most common genes and DNA. The sample has 45,000 to 55,000 distinct CDR3 sequences on record, around 4% of them singletons. 6.5% of the sample is in the top ten clones. Sequencing was performed on PBMCs. The source is a man aged 55 to 70 with multiple sclerosis.

This clonotype has ten or more counts. This chain uses TRBV24-1 with TRBJ2-3; D remains unclear. CDR1 and CDR2 from the germline V gene are KGHDR and SFDVKD. CDR3 length: 17 residues. V dropped 1 base and J dropped 0 bases, with 13 bases sitting between them. CDR3: CATSDLVLGSSTDTQYF. The CDR3 DNA sequence: TGTGCCACCAGTGATTTAGTGCTCGGCTCTAGCACAGATACGCAGTATTTT.

In its sample, this clonotype was seen many times. The chain links TRBV6-2 or TRBV6-3 to TRBJ2-1, with D perhaps assigned TRBD1 or TRBD2 (5 bases each). This CDR3 is built from 16 residues. Germline CDR1 is MNHEY and CDR2 is SVGEGT. Trimming took off 5 bases at V and 0 bases at J, with 14 bases between the two ends. In DNA form, the CDR3 reads TGTGCCAGCAGTCCCCGGGGAGACAGCTCCTACAATGAGCAGTTCTTC. Its translation is CASSPRGDSSYNEQFF.

This clonotype was seen many times. CDR3 sequence: CASSIPPLTGELFF. The CDR3 DNA sequence: TGTGCCAGCAGCATTCCCCCATTGACCGGGGAGCTGTTTTTT. This rearrangement joins TRBV5-5 to TRBJ2-2; unclear D gene. The CDR3 runs 14 residues. Germline CDR1 is SGHKS and CDR2 is YYEKEE (reference sequence). V gave up 4 bases and J gave up 5 bases, with 12 bases separating them.

This clonotype was recorded many times. This rearrangement joins TRBV5-1 to TRBJ2-5; tentative D call: TRBD1 (6 bases). The CDR3 is made up of 14 amino acids. Trimming removed 4 bases at V and 3 bases at J, with 13 bases between. Germline-derived CDR1 and CDR2 are SGHRS and YFSETQ. In DNA form, the CDR3 reads TGCGCCAGCAGCCCGGGACACGAGGAAGAGACCCAGTACTTC. Protein product: CASSPGHEEETQYF.

This clonotype was detected ten times or more. This chain uses TRBV29-1 with TRBJ1-4; D ambiguous. The germline V gene has CDR1 SQVTM and CDR2 ANQGSEA. Trimming left V 7 bases short and J 8 bases short, with 11 bases between. CDR3 length: 11 residues. This chain's CDR3 is CSAGRPEKLFF. Here the CDR3 DNA reads TGCAGCGCCGGTCGGCCAGAAAAACTGTTTTTT.

This clonotype has ten or more counts. CDR3 sequence reads: CASSLGGTTEAFF. The CDR3 nucleotides read TGTGCCAGCAGCTTGGGAGGGACGACTGAAGCTTTCTTT. This chain links TRBV5-6 with TRBJ1-1; a weak D match, TRBD1 (5 bases). CDR3 length: 13 residues. Germline CDR1 and CDR2: SGHDT and YYEEEE. Deletions cut 0 bases from V and 5 bases from J, with 8 bases between.

This clonotype was seen a handful of times. Just one base apart from a much larger clone, this may be a read error. This is likely a read error, given that the CDR3 carries no conserved phenylalanine or tryptophan at its end. The chain is built from TRBV5-1 and TRBJ2-1, with a tentative D call TRBD2 (5 bases). The germline CDR1 and CDR2 sequences are SGHRS and YFSETQ. The CDR3 totals 15 residues. The ends were cut back, 7 bases at V and 0 bases at J, with 14 bases in the middle. The CDR3 reads CASAITGSSYNEQFC. The CDR3 DNA reads TGCGCCAGCGCTATTACGGGGAGCTCCTACAATGAGCAGTTCTGC.

This clonotype was counted many times. The rearrangement joins TRBV6-5 to TRBJ2-7; 9 nucleotides agree with TRBD1. CDR1 is MNHEY and CDR2 is SVGAGI in the germline V gene. The CDR3 runs 14 residues. Losses at the gene ends were 5 bases for V and 3 bases for J; bases not matched to a gene: 5. CDR3 residues: CASSTMDRGYEQYF. CDR3 DNA: TGTGCCAGCAGTACAATGGACAGGGGCTACGAGCAGTACTTC.

The rearrangement links TRBV20-1 to TRBJ2-1; D call uncertain. The CDR3 covers 13 residues. The germline V gene has CDR1 DFQATT and CDR2 SNEGSKA (reference sequence). The DNA for the CDR3 is TGCAGCCCGCGCGTGCGACCCGGCGCTGAGCAGTTCTTC. It translates to CSPRVRPGAEQFF.

This clonotype was counted at least ten times. The rearrangement links TRBV6-6 to TRBJ1-1, with TRBD1 as a possible D gene (5 bases). The CDR3 is 15 residues long. V was clipped by 6 bases and J by 1 base, with 15 bases between them. Germline CDR1 MNHNY, CDR2 SVGAGI (reference sequence). In nucleotides, the CDR3 is TGTGCCAGCAGAGGGGAAGCAGAAAGGAACACTGAAGCTTTCTTT. This translates into CASRGEAERNTEAFF.

This clonotype occurred many times. The chain recombines TRBV6-6 with TRBJ1-1, with D perhaps matching TRBD1 (6 bases). CDR3 size: 15 residues. V was trimmed by 2 bases and J by 1 base, leaving 11 bases between them. From germline, CDR1 is MNHNY and CDR2 SVGAGI (reference sequence). The CDR3: CASSYRGGENTEAFF. The CDR3 DNA follows: TGTGCCAGCAGTTACCGTGGGGGCGAGAACACTGAAGCTTTCTTT.

This clonotype was seen ten or more times. This chain links TRBV5-1 with TRBJ1-2; 7 bases fit TRBD1. Germline V CDR1 and CDR2: SGHRS, YFSETQ. V trimming: 7 bases; J trimming: 6 bases; junction bases outside the gene matches: 9. CDR3 length: 13 amino acids. CDR3: CASGTERINGYTF. CDR3 bases: TGCGCCAGCGGGACAGAGAGAATAAATGGCTACACCTTC.

This clonotype came up many times. This chain connects TRBV18 to TRBJ1-5, with TRBD1 identical over 9 bases. Trimming cost V 6 bases and J 7 bases; bases outside gene matches: 4. Per germline, CDR1 KGHSH and CDR2 LQKENI. The CDR3 is made up of 13 amino acids. CDR3 nucleotides: TGTGCCAGCTCGCGGGACAGGGTGCAGCCCCAGCATTTT. This sequence encodes CASSRDRVQPQHF.

This clonotype was found many times. The chain couples TRBV10-3 to TRBJ2-5, with D tentatively TRBD1 (6 bases). This CDR3 is 16 amino acids long. V dropped 3 bases and J dropped 5 bases, with 19 bases sitting between them. Germline CDR1 is ENHRY and CDR2 is SYGVKD. CDR3 sequence: CAISDSRAGATETQYF. DNA of the CDR3: TGTGCCATCAGTGATTCAAGGGCAGGGGCGACGGAGACCCAGTACTTC.

This chain uses TRBV20-1 with TRBJ1-2; D gene uncertain. V was cut by 3 bases and J by 7 bases, with 9 bases left in between. Germline lookup yields CDR1 DFQATT and CDR2 SNEGSKA (reference sequence). This CDR3 is built from 11 residues. The CDR3 nucleotides are TGCAGTGCTAGCCCCACCGGTGGCTACACCTTC. Its translation is CSASPTGGYTF.

The sample holds many counts of this clonotype. The chain joins TRBV20-1 to TRBJ2-4, with D possibly called TRBD1 or TRBD2 (5 bases each). V lost 0 bases and J lost 1, with 19 bases in between. Germline CDR1 reads DFQATT; CDR2 reads SNEGSKA (reference sequence). The CDR3 covers 18 residues. Here the CDR3 reads CSARDGTGGKIAKNIQYF. The CDR3 coding sequence is TGCAGTGCTAGAGATGGGACGGGTGGTAAAATCGCCAAAAACATTCAGTACTTC.

This clonotype has a count of ten or more. V and J are TRBV5-1 and TRBJ2-1; no reliable D call. The V gene's germline CDR1 is SGHRS and CDR2 YFSETQ. Between the trimmed V and J ends, which lost 0 bases and 2 bases, there was a span of 9 bases. The CDR3 is made up of 15 amino acids. The CDR3 sequence: CASSLGESAYNEQFF. CDR3 DNA: TGCGCCAGCAGCTTGGGAGAGTCGGCCTACAATGAGCAGTTCTTC. Together with reference TRBV5-1 and TRBJ2-1, the CDR3 gives the full variable domain: KAGVTQTPRYLIKTRGQQVTLSCSPISGHRSVSWYQQTPGQGLQFLFEYFSETQRNKGNFPGRFSGRQFSNSRSEMNVSTLELGDSALYLCASSLGESAYNEQFFGPGTRLTVL.

V and J are TRBV29-1 and TRBJ2-7; TRBD1 might be the D (5 bases). This CDR3 contains 14 residues. V was trimmed by 5 bases and J by 2 bases, leaving 16 bases between them. Germline V gives CDR1 SQVTM, CDR2 ANQGSEA. The DNA of the CDR3 is TGCAGCGTTCGCAGGGCAGGGAATCCCTACGAGCAGTACTTC. This encodes CSVRRAGNPYEQYF.

The table lists this clonotype with many counts. This chain joins TRBV20-1 and TRBJ1-2, with D possibly being TRBD1 (5 bases). V was cut by 1 base and J by 6 bases, with 15 bases left in between. This CDR3 region has 14 residues. Germline CDR1 and CDR2: DFQATT and SNEGSKA (reference sequence). The CDR3 loop reads CSARAAAGLNGYTF. CDR3 DNA sequence: TGCAGTGCTAGAGCAGCGGCAGGGCTCAATGGCTACACCTTC.